This is a list of T cell receptor beta chains from one sample in a study of OX40 agonist ivuxolimab in advanced cancers. Some clones are missing from TCRdb's copy, which holds only in-frame ones; the method was immunoSEQ multiplex PCR. The data contain 45,000 or so clones, roughly four fifths of them singletons. This specimen consisted of CD4+ or CD8+ T cells sorted from blood, obtained in a trial of the OX40 agonist ivuxolimab. The receptors were gathered from an adult with an advanced solid tumor such as melanoma, head and neck, liver or kidney cancer. The CDR3 runs from the conserved cysteine through the conserved F or W. The order of the fields is J gene, V gene, clone size, D gene, CDR3 DNA, CDR3 protein. D genes are given only for firm matches. Clone size is shown for a subset of rows, as once, few, many or a class of expanded clone.

>TRBJ2-1|TRBV5-6|few|TRBD2
TGTGCCAGCAGCCCCCTACGGGGGGGCCTCTACAATGAGCAGTTCTTC
CASSPLRGGLYNEQFF
>TRBJ2-7|TRBV27|once|.
TGTGCCAGCAGTTTATCCCCGTTGGGTGCGAAGGGACGCGAGCAGTACTTC
CASSLSPLGAKGREQYF
>TRBJ1-2|TRBV28|.|.
TGTGCCAGCAGAGAGGGGATTGGCTACACCTTC
CASREGIGYTF
>TRBJ2-7|TRBV28|.|.
TGTGCCAGCAGTTTAGATGTAGGCTCCTACGAGCAGTACTTC
CASSLDVGSYEQYF
>TRBJ2-2|TRBV27|.|.
TGTGCCAGCAGTCCCCGGACAGTGGGGGTCAGCGGGGAGCTGTTTTTT
CASSPRTVGVSGELFF
>TRBJ1-6|TRBV4-2|.|.
TGTGCCAGCAGCCAGGGAGTAGTATTAGTGGTCCCCCTCCACTTT
CASSQGVVLVVPLHF
>TRBJ2-1|TRBV19|.|TRBD2
TGTGCCAGTAGTATTCTAGCGGGGCCCTCTCCTTACAATGAGCAGTTCTTC
CASSILAGPSPYNEQFF
>TRBJ2-1|TRBV5-3|.|.
TGTGCCAGAAGCGCACAGGGGACTTATTATTACAATGAGCAGTTCTTC
CARSAQGTYYYNEQFF
>TRBJ1-1|TRBV5-1|.|.
TGCGCCAGCAGCTCCCATGACCTCGGGACTGAAGCTTTCTTT
CASSSHDLGTEAFF
>TRBJ2-3|TRBV4-1|few|.
TGCGCCAGCAGCCAGCTCTCCCCGACAGATACGCAGTATTTT
CASSQLSPTDTQYF
>TRBJ1-6|TRBV5-5|.|.
TGTGCCAGCAGCCTAACGACAGACTATAATTCACCCCTCCACTTT
CASSLTTDYNSPLHF
>TRBJ2-7|TRBV27|.|TRBD1
TGTGCCAGCAGTTCCCCACGACAGGGCTCCTACGAGCAGTACTTC
CASSSPRQGSYEQYF
>TRBJ2-2|TRBV28|.|.
TGTGCCAGCACTTTGAGGGCCGGGGAGCTGTTTTTT
CASTLRAGELFF
>TRBJ2-5|TRBV2|.|TRBD1
TGTGCCAGCGAAAGGGACAGAGCCCCTGGGACCCAGTACTTC
CASERDRAPGTQYF
>TRBJ1-6|TRBV9|.|TRBD1
TGTGCCAGCAGCGCGACCCCTTTGGACAGGGTTGGTTCACCCCTCCACTTT
CASSATPLDRVGSPLHF
>TRBJ1-5|TRBV10-3|few|TRBD1
TGTGCCATCAGATCGGACAGGGGAGCCGGTCAGCCCCAGCATTTT
CAIRSDRGAGQPQHF
>TRBJ2-1|TRBV19|.|.
TGTGCCAGTAGCTCTGCGATCCCCGGGGGCGGTGAGCAGTTCTTC
CASSSAIPGGGEQFF
>TRBJ2-2|TRBV10-3|.|TRBD2
TGTGCCATCAGTGGACTAGCGCAGAACACCGGGGAGCTGTTTTTT
CAISGLAQNTGELFF
>TRBJ1-2|TRBV5-1|.|.
TGCGCCAGCAGCCCACCGGACCCGGCCCTGGGCTACACCTTC
CASSPPDPALGYTF
>TRBJ2-7|TRBV6-5|.|.
TGTGCCAGCAGTCGGACGAGACAGGCCTACGAGCAGTACTTC
CASSRTRQAYEQYF
>TRBJ1-2|TRBV6-5|few|.
TGTGCCAGCACCCCTGGGTTCCATGGCTACACCTTC
CASTPGFHGYTF
>TRBJ2-3|TRBV29-1|few|.
TGCAGCGTTTACAGGGGGGGGACAGATACGCAGTATTTT
CSVYRGGTDTQYF
>TRBJ1-6|TRBV2|few|.
TGTGCCAGCAGATTACACGACCCGGATTCACCCCTCCACTTT
CASRLHDPDSPLHF
>TRBJ1-4|TRBV6-6|.|.
TGTGCCAGCAGCCTAGAGAGGGAAAAACTGTTTTTT
CASSLEREKLFF
>TRBJ1-5|TRBV15|.|.
TGTGCCACCAGCGGTATACATCTTCAGGATCAGCCCCAGCATTTT
CATSGIHLQDQPQHF
>TRBJ2-7|TRBV11-3|.|.
TGTGCCAGCAGCTTGGGGGGCGAAAGAGCCGAGCAGTACTTC
CASSLGGERAEQYF
>TRBJ1-5|TRBV7-8|.|TRBD1
TGTGCCAGCAGCGCCACCCTACAGGGGGGTCAGCCCCAGCATTTT
CASSATLQGGQPQHF
>TRBJ1-1|TRBV30|few|.
TGTGCCTGGAGTGCCCAGTTGAACACTGAAGCTTTCTTT
CAWSAQLNTEAFF
>TRBJ2-2|TRBV5-6|.|TRBD2
TGTGCCAGCTCTACGGGACTAGCGCTGAACACCGGGGAGCTGTTTTTT
CASSTGLALNTGELFF
>TRBJ1-2|TRBV6-1|few|TRBD1
TGTGCCAGCAGTGTCTTGGGACAGTCTGGCTACACCTTC
CASSVLGQSGYTF
>TRBJ1-1|TRBV7-2|.|TRBD1
TGTGCCAGCAGCTTACAGGGGGCATCTGAAGCTTTCTTT
CASSLQGASEAFF
>TRBJ1-6|TRBV28|.|.
TGTGCCAGCAGCAGGGGCGATTCACCCCTCCACTTT
CASSRGDSPLHF
>TRBJ2-1|TRBV18|.|TRBD1
TGTGCCAGCTCACCGGGACAGGGGTATGAGCAGTTCTTC
CASSPGQGYEQFF
>TRBJ2-5|TRBV11-2|.|.
TGTGCCAGCAGCTTAGAGATAGGGGAGACCCAGTACTTC
CASSLEIGETQYF
>TRBJ2-5|TRBV4-1|.|.
TGCGCCAGCAGCCAAGTGCGGACGCGCCAAGAGACCCAGTACTTC
CASSQVRTRQETQYF
>TRBJ2-2|TRBV28|.|.
TGTGCCACCCTTAAGCTTGGGACCGGGGAGCTGTTTTTT
CATLKLGTGELFF
>TRBJ1-4|TRBV7-6|.|.
TGTGCCAGCAGCTTACTCCCCCGAACTAATGAAAAACTGTTTTTT
CASSLLPRTNEKLFF
>TRBJ2-7|TRBV27|.|TRBD1
TGTGCCAGCAGTTCTCACCCCTCCGGGACAGGGTACGAGCAGTACTTC
CASSSHPSGTGYEQYF
>TRBJ1-1|TRBV7-9|.|TRBD1
TGTGCCAGCAGCTCCGTGTCGCTTGGGACAGGGAAATCGAACACTGAAGCTTTCTTT
CASSSVSLGTGKSNTEAFF
>TRBJ2-7|TRBV5-1|.|TRBD2
TGCGCCAGCACCCAGCTAGCGGGGGGATCGAAGCTACGGTACGAGCAGTACTTC
CASTQLAGGSKLRYEQYF
>TRBJ2-6|TRBV27|.|TRBD1
TGTGCCAGCAGTGCATACAGGGGCGATAGCTCTGGGGCCAACGTCCTGACTTTC
CASSAYRGDSSGANVLTF
>TRBJ2-2|TRBV5-1|once|TRBD2
TGCGCCAGCAGCCTGGGACTAGCGGGAGGGCTGGGCACCGGGGAGCTGTTTTTT
CASSLGLAGGLGTGELFF
>TRBJ1-2|TRBV5-1|.|TRBD1
TGCGCCAGCAGCTCGGGACAGGGGGCCGATGGCTACACCTTC
CASSSGQGADGYTF
>TRBJ1-1|TRBV7-9|.|.
TGTGCCAGCTTAAGGCTAGGGGTGAACACTGAAGCTTTCTTT
CASLRLGVNTEAFF
>TRBJ1-1|TRBV29-1|.|TRBD1
TGCAGCGCCCGGGACAGGAGAATGAACACTGAAGCTTTCTTT
CSARDRRMNTEAFF
>TRBJ1-2|TRBV6-5|once|.
TGTGCCAGCAGTTACTCACAGGGTCCCTATGGCTACACCTTC
CASSYSQGPYGYTF
>TRBJ1-2|TRBV25-1|few|.
TGTGCCAGCAGTGGGGAGGGCGGCTATGGCTACACCTTC
CASSGEGGYGYTF
>TRBJ2-5|TRBV7-2|few|.
TGTGCCAGCAGCCTCCCAGAGACCCAGTACTTC
CASSLPETQYF
>TRBJ2-1|TRBV9|.|TRBD1
TGTGCCAGCAGCGTAGTAGGACAGGGCCCATACAATGAGCAGTTCTTC
CASSVVGQGPYNEQFF
>TRBJ2-1|TRBV5-1|.|TRBD2
TGCGCCAGCAGCTCCGGGACTAGCAGTTCCCATGAGCAGTTCTTC
CASSSGTSSSHEQFF
>TRBJ2-7|TRBV7-3|.|TRBD1
TGTGCCAGCAGCTTGGGACAGGGGTACTACGAGCAGTACTTC
CASSLGQGYYEQYF
>TRBJ2-7|TRBV27|few|.
TGTGCCAGCAGTTTTAGGCGGCGGGACGAGCAGTACTTC
CASSFRRRDEQYF
>TRBJ2-3|TRBV5-1|.|.
TGCGCCAGCAGCTTGGTAAGCTACCCCACAGATACGCAGTATTTT
CASSLVSYPTDTQYF
>TRBJ2-5|TRBV5-1|.|.
TGCGCCAGCAGCTGGACCCGGGATGTTGGGGAGACCCAGTACTTC
CASSWTRDVGETQYF
>TRBJ1-5|TRBV5-3|once|TRBD1
TGTGCCAGAAGCTTGGGAAGTCGGGACAGGGGGCCGAATAGCAATCAGCCCCAGCATTTT
CARSLGSRDRGPNSNQPQHF